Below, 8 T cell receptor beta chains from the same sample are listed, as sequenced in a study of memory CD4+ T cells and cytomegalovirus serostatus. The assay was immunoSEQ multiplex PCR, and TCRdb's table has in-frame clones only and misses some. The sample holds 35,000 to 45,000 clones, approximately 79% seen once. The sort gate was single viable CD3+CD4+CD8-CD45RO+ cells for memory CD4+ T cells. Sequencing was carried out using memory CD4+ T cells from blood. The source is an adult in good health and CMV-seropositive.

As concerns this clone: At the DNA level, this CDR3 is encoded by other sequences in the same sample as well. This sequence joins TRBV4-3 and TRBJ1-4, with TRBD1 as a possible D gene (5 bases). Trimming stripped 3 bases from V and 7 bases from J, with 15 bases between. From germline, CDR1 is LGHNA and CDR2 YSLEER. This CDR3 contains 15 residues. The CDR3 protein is CASSHGKQAAEKLFF. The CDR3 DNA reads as TGCGCCAGCAGCCATGGGAAACAGGCCGCTGAAAAACTGTTTTTT.

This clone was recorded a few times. The CDR3 DNA sequence: TGTGCCAGCAGCGGGCTGGTGAACACTGAAGCTTTCTTT. It encodes CASSGLVNTEAFF. The V gene is TRBV28, the J gene TRBJ1-1; no reliable D call. Trimming left V 6 bases short and J 0 bases short, with 8 bases between. The CDR3 has 13 amino acids. Germline V CDR1 and CDR2: MDHEN, SYDVKM.

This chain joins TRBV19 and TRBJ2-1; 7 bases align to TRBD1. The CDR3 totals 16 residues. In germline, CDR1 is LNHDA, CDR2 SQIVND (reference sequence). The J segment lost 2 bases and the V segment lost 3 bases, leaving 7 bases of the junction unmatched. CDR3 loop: CASSILKGGTYNEQFF. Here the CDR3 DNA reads TGTGCCAGTAGTATCCTTAAAGGGGGCACCTACAATGAGCAGTTCTTC.

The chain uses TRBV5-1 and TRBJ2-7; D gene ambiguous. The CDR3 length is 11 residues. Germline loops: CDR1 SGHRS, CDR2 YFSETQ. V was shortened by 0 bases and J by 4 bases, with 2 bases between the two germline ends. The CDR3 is CASSLGYEQYF. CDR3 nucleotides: TGCGCCAGCAGCTTGGGTTACGAGCAGTACTTC.

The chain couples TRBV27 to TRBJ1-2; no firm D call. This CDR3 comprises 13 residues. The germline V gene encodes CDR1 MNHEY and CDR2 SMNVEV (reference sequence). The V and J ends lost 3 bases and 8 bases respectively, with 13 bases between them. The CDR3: CASSFRGLNGYTF. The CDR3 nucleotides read TGTGCCAGCAGTTTCCGGGGTCTTAACGGCTACACCTTC.

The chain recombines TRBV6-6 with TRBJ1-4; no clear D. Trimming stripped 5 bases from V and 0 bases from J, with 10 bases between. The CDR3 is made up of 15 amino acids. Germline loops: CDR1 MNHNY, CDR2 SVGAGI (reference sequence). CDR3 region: CASSVGDATNEKLFF. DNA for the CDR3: TGTGCCAGCAGTGTTGGGGATGCAACTAATGAAAAACTGTTTTTT.

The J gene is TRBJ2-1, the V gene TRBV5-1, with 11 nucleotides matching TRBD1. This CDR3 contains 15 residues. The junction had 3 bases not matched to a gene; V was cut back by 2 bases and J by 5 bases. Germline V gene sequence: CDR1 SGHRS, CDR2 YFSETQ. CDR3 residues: CASSFPGQGDNEQFF. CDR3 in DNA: TGCGCCAGCAGCTTCCCGGGACAGGGGGACAATGAGCAGTTCTTC.

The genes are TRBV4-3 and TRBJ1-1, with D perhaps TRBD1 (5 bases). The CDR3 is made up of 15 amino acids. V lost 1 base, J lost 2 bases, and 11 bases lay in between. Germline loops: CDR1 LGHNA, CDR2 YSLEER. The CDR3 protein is CASSQVGGVNTEAFF. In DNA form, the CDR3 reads TGCGCCAGCAGCCAAGTTGGGGGTGTAAACACTGAAGCTTTCTTT.